This TCR beta chain originates from a study of beta chain features in type 1 diabetes. Study results and limitations: Researchers cautioned that cDNA sequencing could over-represent cells with high TCR expression.

Expressed TCRB transcripts were sequenced, since all the RNA that had been isolated was reverse transcribed. TCRdb keeps only in-frame clones here, not all; method: immunoSEQ multiplex PCR. The repertoire holds fewer than 400,000 clones, 7.5% to 9% seen once, with approximately 0.44% in the top ten. This clone was seen at least ten times. Its specificity is unknown. CDR1 and CDR2 (germline): SGHNT, YYREEE (reference sequence). There are 17 residues in the CDR3. Trimming removed 6 bases from V and 0 bases from J, with 20 bases in between. Every donor provided one heparinised blood draw, which averaged around 120 mL.

The chain recombines TRBV5-4 with TRBJ2-3; D is unclear. This TCR was sampled from a woman between 18 and 30 years old in good health. The sample consisted of central memory CD4+ T cells from blood. The CDR3 region has the DNA TGTGCCAGCAACCTAGGGCCTGGTGGCGGTAGCACAGATACGCAGTATTTT. Protein product: CASNLGPGGGSTDTQYF.